These 16 T cell receptor beta chains originate from one sample sequenced in a study of T-cell memory formation after mild COVID-19. TCRdb processed the 5' RACE reads anew with MiXCR; each CDR3 protein has one entry. Of some 250,000 distinct CDR3 sequences listed, roughly 18% are singletons. Sequenced input: PBMCs or a T cell subset sorted from them (not recorded which). These receptors all stem from a man younger than 35 who had mild COVID-19 (a few samples of this study predate the infection). Cell type and time point are not known.

The chain has TRBV5-1 and TRBJ2-5; D is unresolved. Germline lookup yields CDR1 SGHRS and CDR2 YFSETQ. This CDR3 has 15 amino acids. Trimming removed 1 base from V and 2 bases from J, with 12 bases in between. CDR3 DNA: TGCGCCAGCAGCTTGAGGTTGGCAGTACAAGAGACCCAGTACTTC. Translation: CASSLRLAVQETQYF.

This clonotype was detected ten times or more. The rearrangement uses TRBV2 and TRBJ1-2, with D possibly being TRBD1 (5 bases). The CDR3 runs to 13 residues. The germline V and J ends were trimmed by 4 bases and 4 bases, with 10 bases remaining between them. The V gene's germline CDR1 is SNHLY and CDR2 FYNNEI. CDR3 nucleotides: TGTGCCAGCAGTGCGGGGGGTGGCTATGGCTACACCTTC. Its protein is CASSAGGGYGYTF.

This clonotype was counted between two and nine times. The chain recombines TRBV6-5 with TRBJ2-7; a weak D match, TRBD1 (6 bases). The germline CDR1 and CDR2 sequences are MNHEY and SVGAGI. Trimming cost V 6 bases and J 2 bases, with 17 bases left between them. The CDR3 is 15 amino acids. CDR3 nucleotide sequence: TGTGCCAGCAGGGGGACACTCGATCTGGCCTACGAGCAGTACTTC. Translation gives CASRGTLDLAYEQYF.

This clonotype has more than one count but fewer than ten. The chain has TRBV5-1 and TRBJ2-3; 12 positions agree with TRBD2. Germline V gives CDR1 SGHRS, CDR2 YFSETQ. Trimming took 0 bases from V and 7 from J; bases not matched to a gene: 9. CDR3 length equals 17 residues. CDR3 coding DNA: TGCGCCAGCAGCTTGGCGGCTAGCGGGGGGGCCGCGAATACGCAGTATTTT. Protein: CASSLAASGGAANTQYF.

This clonotype was counted a few times. The rearrangement joins TRBV5-1 to TRBJ2-5; D might be TRBD1 (6 bases). Germline CDR1 and CDR2: SGHRS and YFSETQ. Deletions cut 4 bases from V and 5 bases from J, with 18 bases between. The CDR3 consists of 15 residues. CDR3 sequence (DNA): TGCGCCAGCAGCCCGGGACAACGGATCGTCGAGACCCAGTACTTC. Amino acids: CASSPGQRIVETQYF.

CDR3 in amino acids: CASTPTGGNTEAFF. The DNA of the CDR3 is TGTGCCAGCACCCCGACAGGAGGGAACACTGAAGCTTTCTTT. This chain joins TRBV12-3 or TRBV12-4 and TRBJ1-1, with a possible D match to TRBD1 (6 bases). The CDR3 consists of 14 residues. The V end lost 7 bases, the J end lost 1 base, and 13 bases lay between the germline ends.

The chain carries TRBV6-5 and TRBJ2-3, with D unclear. Deletions cut 0 bases from V and 3 bases from J, with 4 bases between. This CDR3 comprises 13 residues. The V gene's germline CDR1 is MNHEY and CDR2 SVGAGI. CDR3 DNA: TGTGCCAGCAGTTACTCCAAAACAGATACGCAGTATTTT. Translating it yields CASSYSKTDTQYF.

This clonotype appeared a few times. This sequence joins TRBV6-2 or TRBV6-3 and TRBJ2-5; D not certain. Per germline, CDR1 MNHEY and CDR2 SVGEGT. V was clipped by 2 bases and J by 5 bases, with 9 bases between them. The CDR3 length is 13 residues. This chain's CDR3 is CASSYGPMETQYF. The CDR3 region has the DNA TGTGCCAGCAGTTACGGACCGATGGAGACCCAGTACTTC.

The V and J genes are TRBV12-3 or TRBV12-4 and TRBJ2-7; D remains unclear. Trimming cost V 3 bases and J 3 bases, with 6 bases left between them. The CDR3 has 12 amino acids. CDR3 sequence: CASSFESYEQYV. In nucleotides, the CDR3 is TGTGCCAGCAGTTTCGAGAGCTACGAGCAGTACGTC.

J is TRBJ2-7 and V is TRBV4-2; 9 nucleotides agree with TRBD1. This CDR3 has 14 amino acids. The V segment lost 3 bases and the J segment 5 bases; nucleotides outside the gene matches: 5. The germline CDR1 and CDR2 sequences are LGHNA and YNFKEQ. For the CDR3, the DNA is TGTGCCAGCAGCCAGGGGACAGGGACGGACGAGCAGTACTTC. Protein: CASSQGTGTDEQYF.

V gene TRBV7-2 combines with J gene TRBJ2-5; possibly TRBD1 or TRBD2 for D (5 bases each). CDR3 length equals 14 residues. Per germline, CDR1 SGHTA and CDR2 FQGNSA. Deletions cut 1 base from V and 14 bases from J, with 20 bases between. This chain's CDR3 is CASSLVATRDPPYF. Here the CDR3 DNA reads TGTGCCAGCAGCTTAGTAGCGACCCGGGACCCCCCTTACTTC.

V is TRBV5-1 and J is TRBJ2-1; a weak D match, TRBD1 (6 bases). V was shortened by 3 bases and J by 3 bases, with 13 bases between the two germline ends. Looked up from germline, CDR1 is SGHRS and CDR2 is YFSETQ. The CDR3 consists of 15 residues. CDR3 in amino acids: CASSSRQANYNEQFF. The CDR3 coding sequence is TGCGCCAGCAGCTCACGACAGGCTAACTACAATGAGCAGTTCTTC.

This clonotype was found a few times. The chain joins TRBV7-2 to TRBJ2-7; 7 positions agree with TRBD1. CDR3 length equals 15 residues. CDR1 is SGHTA and CDR2 is FQGNSA in the germline V gene. V lost 1 base to trimming and J lost 0 bases; unmatched junction nucleotides: 3. The CDR3 loop reads CASSLGGGASYEQYV. The DNA for the CDR3 is TGTGCCAGCAGCTTAGGAGGGGGCGCCTCCTACGAGCAGTACGTC.

This clonotype has more than one count but fewer than ten. CDR3 region: CATSDRGHQPQHF. CDR3 coding DNA: TGTGCCACCAGTGACAGGGGGCATCAGCCCCAGCATTTT. V usage is TRBV24-1 and J usage is TRBJ1-5; 8 bases align to TRBD1. This CDR3 comprises 13 residues. CDR1 and CDR2 from the germline V gene are KGHDR and SFDVKD. Unmatched junction bases numbered 0, after V lost 4 bases and J lost 5 bases.

V gene TRBV9 combines with J gene TRBJ2-5; the D gene is possibly TRBD2 (6 bases). Trimming left V 3 bases short and J 3 bases short, with 18 bases between. Germline V gene sequence: CDR1 SGDLS, CDR2 YYNGEE. This CDR3 is 16 amino acids long. CDR3 loop: CASSGAGGTGKETQYF. In nucleotides, the CDR3 is TGTGCCAGCAGCGGGGCAGGTGGGACTGGGAAAGAGACCCAGTACTTC.

The J gene is TRBJ1-3, the V gene TRBV11-2; 8 bases fit TRBD1. J gave up 0 bases and V 4 bases, and 8 bases lay outside the gene matches. The CDR3 has 17 residues. Germline V gene sequence: CDR1 SGHAT, CDR2 FQNNGV. CDR3 region: CASSSGGQARSGNTIYF. The CDR3 DNA reads as TGTGCCAGCAGCTCAGGGGGACAGGCTCGCTCTGGAAACACCATATATTTT.